This T cell receptor beta chain was identified in a study of blood T cell repertoires in COVID-19. Study in general: Sites in the United States, Italy and Spain provided acute and convalescent COVID-19 samples. T cells, B-cell-depleted T cells, or PBMCs provided the cDNA or gDNA that served as material.

Germline CDR1 and CDR2: LGHDT and YNNKEL (reference sequence). V was pared by 1 base and J by 2 bases, with 8 bases between. This CDR3 has 15 amino acids. Per the original methods: Estimation of nucleated cell counts relied on the amplification of reference gene primers. The data were produced by immunoSEQ multiplex PCR, yet TCRdb's version contains in-frame clones alone and is incomplete. The DNA gave D and trimming, while V, J and clone size come from that table. The sample lists 35,000 to 45,000 clones, about 91% occurring once. This receptor was identified in a man aged 45-60 years with active COVID-19. This sequence joins TRBV3-1 (or the pseudogene TRBV3-2) and TRBJ2-2; D call uncertain. The specimen was peripheral blood. CDR3 in amino acids: CASSQGTYNTGELFF. As DNA, the CDR3 is TGTGCCAGCAGCCAAGGCACATACAACACCGGGGAGCTGTTTTTT.